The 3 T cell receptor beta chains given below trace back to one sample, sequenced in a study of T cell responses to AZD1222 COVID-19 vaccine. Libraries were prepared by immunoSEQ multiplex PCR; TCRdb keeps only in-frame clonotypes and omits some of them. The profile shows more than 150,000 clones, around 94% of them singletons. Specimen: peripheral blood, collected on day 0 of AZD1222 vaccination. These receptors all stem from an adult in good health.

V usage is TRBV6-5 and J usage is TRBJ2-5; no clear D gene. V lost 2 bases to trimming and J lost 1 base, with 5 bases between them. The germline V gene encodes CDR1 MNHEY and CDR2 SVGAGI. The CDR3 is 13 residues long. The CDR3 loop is CASSYPSQETQYF. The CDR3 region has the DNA TGTGCCAGCAGTTACCCCTCCCAAGAGACCCAGTACTTC.

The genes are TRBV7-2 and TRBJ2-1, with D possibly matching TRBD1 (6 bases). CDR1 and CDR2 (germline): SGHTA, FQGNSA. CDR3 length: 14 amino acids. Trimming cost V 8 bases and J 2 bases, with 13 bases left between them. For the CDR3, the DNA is TGTGCCAGCGTTCCGGACAGTACCTACAATGAGCAGTTCTTC. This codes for CASVPDSTYNEQFF.

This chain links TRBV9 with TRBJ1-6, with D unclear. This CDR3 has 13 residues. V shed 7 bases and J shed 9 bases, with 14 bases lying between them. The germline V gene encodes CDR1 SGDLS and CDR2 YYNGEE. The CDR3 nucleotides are TGTGCCAGCCGCGGCGACGAAGGTTCACCCCTCCACTTT. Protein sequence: CASRGDEGSPLHF.